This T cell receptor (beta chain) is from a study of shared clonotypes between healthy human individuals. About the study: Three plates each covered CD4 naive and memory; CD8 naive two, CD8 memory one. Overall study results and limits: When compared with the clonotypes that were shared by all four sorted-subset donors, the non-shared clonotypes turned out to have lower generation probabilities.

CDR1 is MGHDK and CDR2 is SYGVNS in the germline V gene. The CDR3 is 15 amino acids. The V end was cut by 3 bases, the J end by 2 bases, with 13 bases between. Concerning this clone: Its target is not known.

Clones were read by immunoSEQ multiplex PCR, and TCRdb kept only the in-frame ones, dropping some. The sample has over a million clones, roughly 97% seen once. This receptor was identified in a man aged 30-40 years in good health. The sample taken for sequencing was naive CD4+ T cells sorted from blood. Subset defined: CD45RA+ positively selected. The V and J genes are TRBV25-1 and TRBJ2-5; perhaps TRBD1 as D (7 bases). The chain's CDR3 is CASSERDRIQETQYF. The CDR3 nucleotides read TGTGCCAGCAGTGAGCGGGACAGAATACAAGAGACCCAGTACTTC.